These T cell receptor beta chains were read from a single sample in a study of T cells in Graves' hyperthyroidism and ophthalmopathy. TCRdb independently ran MiXCR on the multiplex PCR reads; one entry per CDR3 protein. This sample yields over 300,000 distinct CDR3 sequences, of which about 14% are seen a single time; 11% belongs to the top ten. The sample consisted of blood. The receptors stem from a woman between 55 and 75 years old with Graves' hyperthyroidism. Both conserved end residues are part of each CDR3. Each record gives: D gene, J gene, V gene, CDR3 protein. D genes are given only for firm matches.

TRBD2	TRBJ2-3	TRBV19	CASSRGGSTDTQYF
TRBD2	TRBJ2-5	TRBV20-1	CSAGGTSGQRQETQYF
.	TRBJ1-2	TRBV12-3/TRBV12-4	CASSLQGYGYTF
TRBD1	TRBJ1-5	TRBV7-9	CASSLGTGVVEGQPQHF
.	TRBJ2-6	TRBV6-4	CASSDTGANVLTF
TRBD2	TRBJ2-7	TRBV6-1	CASSIPGGSQYF
TRBD2	TRBJ2-7	TRBV20-1	CSARASGTTYEQYF
.	TRBJ1-6	TRBV11-2	CASSRDRSPLHF
TRBD2	TRBJ2-1	TRBV24-1	CATSDRTVSAGGPDEQFF
TRBD1	TRBJ2-6	TRBV29-1	CSAEGTAGANVLTF
.	TRBJ1-2	TRBV20-1	CSAAPPGGYGYTF
.	TRBJ1-3	TRBV11-2	CASSLWGNTIYF
TRBD2	TRBJ2-2	TRBV7-6	CASSRGYGREKAGELFF
TRBD1	TRBJ1-1	TRBV5-1	CASSFLRQGSTEAFF
.	TRBJ2-7	TRBV6-1	CASRALLSYEQYF
.	TRBJ2-5	TRBV5-5	CASSSLTLQETQYF
TRBD2	TRBJ2-1	TRBV11-2	CASSLVGSAGGYNEQFF
TRBD1	TRBJ2-7	TRBV20-1	CSTISMTGLGEQYF
TRBD2	TRBJ2-2	TRBV7-9	CASSLTGLAGNTGELFF
TRBD1	TRBJ2-7	TRBV2	CASGEDRVLEQYF
.	TRBJ2-7	TRBV5-1	CASSLVSARSSYEQYF
TRBD2	TRBJ2-1	TRBV20-1	CSAETSGRGTREQFF
TRBD1	TRBJ1-1	TRBV29-1	CSGSTGSYTEAFF
TRBD1	TRBJ2-7	TRBV28	CASSLAGQGPYEQYF
.	TRBJ2-3	TRBV7-6	CASSPLGLGDTQYF
.	TRBJ2-2	TRBV20-1	CSARRTHTGELFF
.	TRBJ1-1	TRBV2	CASRGGRGAFF
TRBD1	TRBJ2-7	TRBV24-1	CATSERTGGHEQYF
TRBD1	TRBJ2-5	TRBV5-5	CASSLGVQGVRYF
.	TRBJ1-2	TRBV2	CASSEDPRDGDYGYTF
TRBD1	TRBJ2-5	TRBV11-2	CASSTTTGARETQYF
.	TRBJ2-2	TRBV2	CASGNRVVGELFF
.	TRBJ2-1	TRBV10-3	CAIMGAVGGEQFF
TRBD1	TRBJ2-7	TRBV5-1	CASRYRGTYEQYF